The present entry profiles one TCR beta chain with its context. The source of the sample is a study of early T cells in non-severe SARS-CoV-2 infection. Study summary: Bulk RNA from unsorted whole blood was sequenced; chains were unpaired.

V shed 0 bases and J 6 bases; nucleotides not matched to a gene: 3. Per germline, CDR1 SGHTA and CDR2 FQGTGA. There are 14 residues in the CDR3. MiXCR was run by TCRdb on the 5' RACE reads, yielding one entry per CDR3 protein. This sample has about 97,000 distinct CDR3 sequences, with approximately 11% found just once. The TCR originated in an adult who was a healthcare worker with PCR-confirmed SARS-CoV-2 infection or an uninfected control (not recorded which). The chain joins TRBV7-3 to TRBJ1-1, with 8 bases matching TRBD1. Material: whole blood, obtained at baseline. CDR3 nucleotide sequence: TGTGCCAGCAGCTTAACAGGGACAGGAGCTGAAGCTTTCTTT. This gives the protein CASSLTGTGAEAFF.